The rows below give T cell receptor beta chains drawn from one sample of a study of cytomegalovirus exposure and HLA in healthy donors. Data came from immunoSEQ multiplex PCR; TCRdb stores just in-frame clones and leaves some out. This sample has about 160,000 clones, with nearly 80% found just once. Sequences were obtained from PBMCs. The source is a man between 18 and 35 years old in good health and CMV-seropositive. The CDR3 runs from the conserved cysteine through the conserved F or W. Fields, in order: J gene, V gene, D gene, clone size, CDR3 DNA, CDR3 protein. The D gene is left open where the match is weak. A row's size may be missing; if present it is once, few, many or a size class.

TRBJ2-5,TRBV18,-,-,TGTGCCAGCTCAGCGGCGGCCCAAGAGACCCAGTACTTC,CASSAAAQETQYF
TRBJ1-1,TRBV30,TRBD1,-,TGTGCCTGGAGTGGGACAGGGGTGAACACTGAAGCTTTCTTT,CAWSGTGVNTEAFF
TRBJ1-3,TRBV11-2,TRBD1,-,TGTGCCAGCAGCCTAGGGACAGCCTCTGGAAACACCATATATTTT,CASSLGTASGNTIYF
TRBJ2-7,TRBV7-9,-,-,TGTTCCAGCAGCTTGGGCAGGGGGGTCCTTTCCTACGAGCAGTACTTC,CSSSLGRGVLSYEQYF
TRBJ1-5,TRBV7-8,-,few,TGTGCCAGCAGCGAAGGGGACCTACAGGGTACCTCTCATCAGCCCCAGCATTTT,CASSEGDLQGTSHQPQHF
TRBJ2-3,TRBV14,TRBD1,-,TGTGCCAGCAGCGACCCGGGACAGGGGACAGATACGCAGTATTTT,CASSDPGQGTDTQYF
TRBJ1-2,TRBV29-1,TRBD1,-,TGCAGCGCCCGGACAGGGGACTATGGCTACACCTTC,CSARTGDYGYTF
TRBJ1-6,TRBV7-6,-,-,TGTGCCAGCAGCTTGAGCGGATGGGGACTGAGTAATTCACCCCTCCACTTT,CASSLSGWGLSNSPLHF
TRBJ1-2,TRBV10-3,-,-,TGTGCCATCAGGCCTCAGGCTAACTATGGCTACACCTTC,CAIRPQANYGYTF
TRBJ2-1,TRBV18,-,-,TGTGCCAGCTCTCCCGGGGTAGCGGCTGAGCAGTTCTTC,CASSPGVAAEQFF
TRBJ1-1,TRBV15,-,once,TGTGCCACCAGCAGAGTGAGCAGGGCTGAAGCTTTCTTT,CATSRVSRAEAFF